A single sample gave rise to the 9 T cell receptor beta chains below, sequenced in a study of technical replicates of blood from a few donors. Some clones are missing from TCRdb's copy, which holds only in-frame ones; the method was immunoSEQ multiplex PCR. The table shows 55,000 to 60,000 clones, with just under 95% occurring only once. Sequencing was performed on PBMCs. Every receptor here comes from a human donor in good health. Some clones in this sample may be carry-over from other donors' samples.

The chain links TRBV10-3 to TRBJ1-1, with D possibly matching TRBD1 (5 bases). The germline V gene encodes CDR1 ENHRY and CDR2 SYGVKD. Trimming cost V 8 bases and J 2 bases, with 12 bases left between them. The CDR3 sequence is 13 residues long. In DNA form, the CDR3 reads TGTGCCATCTTTGACAGATTCAACACTGAAGCTTTCTTT. It codes for CAIFDRFNTEAFF.

The chain combines TRBV11-3 with TRBJ2-5; 8 positions agree with TRBD2. CDR1 and CDR2 from the germline V gene are SGHNT and YENEEA. This CDR3 has 15 amino acids. The junction had 7 bases not matched to a gene; V was cut back by 5 bases and J by 2 bases. CDR3 protein: CASSQRGGRQETQYF. The CDR3 DNA reads TGTGCCAGCAGCCAACGGGGGGGAAGACAAGAGACCCAGTACTTC.

The J gene is TRBJ2-5, the V gene TRBV29-1; the match to TRBD2 covers 12 bases. CDR1 SQVTM and CDR2 ANQGSEA come from the germline V gene. V shed 6 bases and J 5 bases; nucleotides not matched to a gene: 7. The CDR3 has 14 amino acids. The CDR3 DNA reads as TGCAGCGTATCGACTAGCGGGGGCGGGGAGACCCAGTACTTC. Translated, it gives CSVSTSGGGETQYF.

The V and J genes are TRBV15 and TRBJ2-2; unclear D gene. Germline CDR1 is LNHNV and CDR2 is YYDKDF (reference sequence). V was clipped by 1 base and J by 8 bases, with 14 bases between them. The CDR3 runs 15 residues. CDR3 coding DNA: TGTGCCACCAGCAGAGGAGACACCTCCCGGGGGGAGCTGTTTTTT. Protein: CATSRGDTSRGELFF.

The chain combines TRBV14 with TRBJ2-1; D is uncertain. Germline V lookup: CDR1 SGHDN, CDR2 FVKESK. Between the trimmed V and J ends, which lost 3 bases and 5 bases, there was a span of 11 bases. The CDR3 runs to 14 residues. The CDR3 nucleotides read TGTGCCAGCAGCCACGGCGGAGAAAACAATGAGCAGTTCTTC. This encodes CASSHGGENNEQFF.

The chain combines TRBV10-2 with TRBJ2-6; a weak D match, TRBD2 (5 bases). CDR1 and CDR2 (germline): WSHSY, SAAADI. The CDR3 is 17 amino acids. Trimming took off 3 bases at V and 3 bases at J, with 15 bases between the two ends. The CDR3 coding sequence is TGCGCCAGCAGTGATTTCCAGGCGGCGGGTGGGGCCAACGTCCTGACTTTC. Its translation is CASSDFQAAGGANVLTF.

CDR3: CASSLEGTSSGANVLTF. DNA of the CDR3: TGTGCCAGCAGCTTGGAGGGCACAAGCTCGGGGGCCAACGTCCTGACTTTC. V gene TRBV7-6 combines with J gene TRBJ2-6; TRBD2 is a possible D gene (6 bases). Per the germline V gene, CDR1 is SGHVS and CDR2 is FNYEAQ. The CDR3 has 17 residues. V shed 3 bases and J shed 4 bases, with 16 bases lying between them.

The V call is TRBV7-2, the J call TRBJ2-7; D is possibly TRBD2 (5 bases). The CDR3 spans 14 residues. V lost 3 bases, J lost 2 bases, and 11 bases lay in between. Germline-derived CDR1 and CDR2 are SGHTA and FQGNSA. The DNA for the CDR3 is TGTGCCAGCAGCTTTGGACTGAAAGCCTACGAGCAGTACTTC. It is translated as CASSFGLKAYEQYF.

This rearrangement joins TRBV5-1 to TRBJ1-2, with unresolved D. CDR3 length: 12 residues. Germline V gene data show CDR1 as SGHRS and CDR2 as YFSETQ. V was clipped by 0 bases and J by 8 bases, with 8 bases between them. The CDR3 protein is CASSLAGWGYTF. CDR3 bases: TGCGCCAGCAGCTTGGCCGGGTGGGGCTACACCTTC.